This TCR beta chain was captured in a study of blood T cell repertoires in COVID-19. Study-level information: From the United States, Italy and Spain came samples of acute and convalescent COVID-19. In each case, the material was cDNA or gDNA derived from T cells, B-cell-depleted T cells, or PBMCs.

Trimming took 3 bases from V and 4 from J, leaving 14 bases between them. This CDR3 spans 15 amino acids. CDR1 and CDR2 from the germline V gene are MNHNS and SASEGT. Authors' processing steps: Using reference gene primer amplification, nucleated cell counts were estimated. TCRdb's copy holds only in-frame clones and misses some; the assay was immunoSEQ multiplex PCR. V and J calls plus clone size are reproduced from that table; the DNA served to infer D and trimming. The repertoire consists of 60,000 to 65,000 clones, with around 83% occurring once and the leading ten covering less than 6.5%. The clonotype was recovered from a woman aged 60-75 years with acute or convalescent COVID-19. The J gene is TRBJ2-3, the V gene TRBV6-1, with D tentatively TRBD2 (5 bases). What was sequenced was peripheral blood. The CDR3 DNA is TGTGCCAGCAGTGACACTAGGGCGGGCGCAGATACGCAGTATTTT. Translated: CASSDTRAGADTQYF.